The 30 T cell receptor beta chains below come from one sample, sequenced in a study of T cell responses to AZD1222 COVID-19 vaccine. The repertoire was sequenced with immunoSEQ multiplex PCR; TCRdb's copy has only in-frame clones and lacks some. The sample lists about 92,000 clones, 70% to 90% occurring once. The sample in question was peripheral blood, obtained on day 0 of AZD1222 vaccination. These TCRs come from an adult in good health.

A single count supports this clone. The chain carries TRBV7-3 and TRBJ2-2; TRBD2 agrees at 11 bases. Germline lookup yields CDR1 SGHTA and CDR2 FQGTGA. V lost 2 bases and J lost 3; bases outside the gene matches: 2. The CDR3 runs to 16 residues. Written as DNA, the CDR3 is TGTGCCAGCAGCTTACAACTAGCGGGAGACACCGGGGAGCTGTTTTTT. Protein: CASSLQLAGDTGELFF.

The V gene is TRBV28, the J gene TRBJ2-7, with 10 bases lining up with TRBD2. The CDR3 contains 17 residues. After removal of 1 base from V and 0 bases from J, the junction contained 6 bases not matched to a gene. Germline lookup yields CDR1 MDHEN and CDR2 SYDVKM. The CDR3 loop is CASSLLSGRDLSYEQYF. DNA for the CDR3: TGTGCCAGCAGTTTATTAAGCGGGAGGGACCTCTCCTACGAGCAGTACTTC.

The genes are TRBV14 and TRBJ2-2, with 15 bases lining up with TRBD2. The trim removed 5 bases at V and 3 bases at J, leaving 7 bases unmatched. The CDR3 spans 18 residues. Germline lookup yields CDR1 SGHDN and CDR2 FVKESK. CDR3 sequence (DNA): TGTGCCAGCAGCTCCGGACTAGCGGGAGGGACTTACACCGGGGAGCTGTTTTTT. This sequence encodes CASSSGLAGGTYTGELFF. The full variable domain, its missing parts supplied by reference TRBV14 and TRBJ2-2, is EAGVTQFPSHSVIEKGQTVTLRCDPISGHDNLYWYRRVMGKEIKFLLHFVKESKQDESGMPNNRFLAERTGGTYSTLKVQPAELEDSGVYFCASSSGLAGGTYTGELFFGEGSRLTVL.

A single count supports this clone. The chain carries TRBV7-3 and TRBJ2-5; D call uncertain. Deletions cut 5 bases from V and 2 bases from J, with 9 bases between. CDR1 is SGHTA, CDR2 FQGTGA, per germline. There are 13 residues in the CDR3. This chain's CDR3 is CASSMTIQETQYF. CDR3 bases: TGTGCCAGCAGCATGACCATTCAAGAGACCCAGTACTTC.

V and J are TRBV6-5 and TRBJ1-1; no clear D gene. Trimming stripped 3 bases from V and 1 base from J, with 6 bases between. The germline CDR1 and CDR2 sequences are MNHEY and SVGAGI. The CDR3 extends over 13 amino acids. Here the CDR3 reads CASSYGGNTEAFF. CDR3 DNA sequence: TGTGCCAGCAGTTATGGCGGGAACACTGAAGCTTTCTTT.

The chain links TRBV11-2 to TRBJ1-5; no firm D call. V gave up 0 bases and J gave up 4 bases, with 10 bases separating them. CDR1 and CDR2 from the germline V gene are SGHAT and FQNNGV. The CDR3 consists of 15 residues. The CDR3 DNA sequence: TGTGCCAGCAGCTTAGAGGCGGGAGGTAATCAGCCCCAGCATTTT. Translated: CASSLEAGGNQPQHF.

The CDR3 reads CASSSRSGKGVSYEQYF. CDR3 DNA sequence: TGTGCCAGCAGTTCACGTAGCGGGAAGGGGGTCTCCTACGAGCAGTACTTC. The V gene is TRBV2, the J gene TRBJ2-7; 8 bases align to TRBD2. This CDR3 region has 17 residues. Trimming at V came to 5 bases and at J to 0 bases, leaving 12 bases not matched to a gene. Germline V lookup: CDR1 SNHLY, CDR2 FYNNEI.

The chain links TRBV7-2 to TRBJ2-7; a weak D match, TRBD2 (5 bases). The CDR3 runs 15 residues. The V end lost 3 bases, the J end lost 0 bases, and 12 bases lay between the germline ends. Per the germline V gene, CDR1 is SGHTA and CDR2 is FQGNSA. CDR3 DNA: TGTGCCAGCAGCTTTATCGGGATAAGCTCCTACGAGCAGTACTTC. It translates to CASSFIGISSYEQYF.

CDR3 nucleotide sequence: TGTGCCAGCAGTTTACGGGATAGCGATGGCTACACCTTC. This codes for CASSLRDSDGYTF. The V call is TRBV27, the J call TRBJ1-2; unclear D gene. Germline assignment: CDR1 MNHEY and CDR2 SMNVEV (reference sequence). The CDR3 runs 13 residues. Trimming pared 2 bases from V and 6 bases from J, leaving 10 bases between.

This chain joins TRBV3-1 (or the pseudogene TRBV3-2) and TRBJ2-7; 11 bases are shared with TRBD1. CDR1 and CDR2 from the germline V gene are LGHDT and YNNKEL (reference sequence). The CDR3 sequence is 16 residues long. With V trimmed by 1 base and J by 6 bases, 8 bases remained unmatched. The CDR3 DNA follows: TGTGCCAGCAGCCAAGGACTAGGACAGGGGGCGTCCGAGCAGTACTTC. Protein sequence: CASSQGLGQGASEQYF.

The chain is built from TRBV7-8 and TRBJ1-6; 8 bases line up with TRBD1. Losses at the gene ends were 1 base for V and 0 bases for J; bases not matched to a gene: 5. Germline CDR1 SGHVS, CDR2 FQNEAQ. The CDR3 loop spans 18 amino acids. The CDR3 DNA reads TGTGCCAGCAGCTTAGTGGGACAGGAGAGCTCCTATAATTCACCCCTCCACTTT. Amino acids: CASSLVGQESSYNSPLHF. Full variable domain (rest looked up from reference TRBV7-8 and TRBJ1-6): GAGVSQSPRYKVAKRGQDVALRCDPISGHVSLFWYQQALGQGPEFLTYFQNEAQLDKSGLPSDRFFAERPEGSVSTLKIQRTQQEDSAVYLCASSLVGQESSYNSPLHFGNGTRLTVT.

This chain links TRBV7-3 with TRBJ1-1, with 12 bases lining up with TRBD1. The germline V gene has CDR1 SGHTA and CDR2 FQGTGA. The CDR3 consists of 17 residues. J gave up 4 bases and V 2 bases, and 8 bases lay outside the gene matches. The CDR3 nucleotides are TGTGCCAGCAGCTTAGGGACAGGGGGCAGATTAGGCACTGAAGCTTTCTTT. It yields the protein CASSLGTGGRLGTEAFF.

The chain links TRBV19 to TRBJ1-4; 8 positions agree with TRBD1. With V trimmed by 6 bases and J by 8 bases, 11 bases remained unmatched. The length of the CDR3 is 15 residues. Germline-derived CDR1 and CDR2 are LNHDA and SQIVND (reference sequence). CDR3 bases: TGTGCCAGTAGCAAACGACAGGGGACGCGCGAAAAACTGTTTTTT. Translation gives CASSKRQGTREKLFF.

This clone was picked up one time. The chain is built from TRBV7-9 and TRBJ1-1; D not certain. The CDR3 runs to 14 residues. Germline CDR1 is SEHNR and CDR2 is FQNEAQ (reference sequence). The V gene lost 5 bases and the J gene lost 1 base, with 11 bases spanning the gap. The CDR3 sequence: CASSPDRTNTEAFF. CDR3 DNA sequence: TGTGCCAGCAGCCCCGATAGGACGAACACTGAAGCTTTCTTT. The variable domain in full, completed from reference TRBV7-9 and TRBJ1-1, reads DTGVSQNPRHKITKRGQNVTFRCDPISEHNRLYWYRQTLGQGPEFLTYFQNEAQLEKSRLLSDRFSAERPKGSFSTLEIQRTEQGDSAMYLCASSPDRTNTEAFFGQGTRLTVV.

The V gene is TRBV2, the J gene TRBJ1-5, with 8 bases lining up with TRBD1. Losses at the gene ends were 6 bases for V and 5 bases for J; bases not matched to a gene: 6. Germline CDR1 is SNHLY and CDR2 is FYNNEI. This CDR3 contains 14 residues. CDR3 protein: CASRGQGADQPQHF. Here the CDR3 DNA reads TGTGCCAGCAGAGGGCAGGGGGCAGATCAGCCCCAGCATTTT.

The chain links TRBV28 to TRBJ1-3; D unclear. This CDR3 has 13 amino acids. The V end lost 2 bases, the J end lost 1 base, and 3 bases lay between the germline ends. From germline, CDR1 is MDHEN and CDR2 SYDVKM. The CDR3 DNA is TGTGCCAGCAGTTTAGTTTCTGGAAACACCATATATTTT. Translated: CASSLVSGNTIYF.

The chain uses TRBV19 and TRBJ1-5; D is unclear. The germline V gene has CDR1 LNHDA and CDR2 SQIVND (reference sequence). Trimming shortened V by 10 bases and J by 4 bases, and 11 bases separated the two germline ends. The CDR3 extends over 12 amino acids. CDR3 bases: TGTGCCACAAATTATCAGAATCAGCCCCAGCATTTT. As protein: CATNYQNQPQHF.

The chain recombines TRBV29-1 with TRBJ2-5, with D possibly called TRBD1 or TRBD2 (5 bases each). The CDR3 has 13 amino acids. V lost 7 bases, J lost 3 bases, and 15 bases lay in between. Per germline, CDR1 SQVTM and CDR2 ANQGSEA. The CDR3 spells CSAEGQYEETQYF. In DNA, the CDR3 is TGCAGCGCTGAGGGGCAGTACGAAGAGACCCAGTACTTC. The whole variable domain, filled in from reference TRBV29-1 and TRBJ2-5, reads SAVISQKPSRDICQRGTSLTIQCQVDSQVTMMFWYRQQPGQSLTLIATANQGSEATYESGFVIDKFPISRPNLTFSTLTVSNMSPEDSSIYLCSAEGQYEETQYFGPGTRLLVL.

The V and J genes are TRBV4-1 and TRBJ2-2; D is perhaps TRBD1 (6 bases). The CDR3 is 16 amino acids. Trimming removed 4 bases at V and 0 bases at J, with 12 bases between. Germline V gene sequence: CDR1 MGHRA, CDR2 YSYEKL. CDR3 DNA sequence: TGCGCCAGCAGCCCTTTGAGGGACACGAACACCGGGGAGCTGTTTTTT. Translated: CASSPLRDTNTGELFF.

This sequence joins TRBV14 and TRBJ2-3; 10 bases line up with TRBD1. The CDR3 contains 17 residues. The V and J ends lost 1 base and 1 base, in that order; junction bases with no gene match: 5. Germline loops: CDR1 SGHDN, CDR2 FVKESK. Here the CDR3 reads CASSQVSGTGGTDTQYF. The CDR3 coding sequence is TGTGCCAGCAGCCAAGTCTCCGGGACAGGGGGCACAGATACGCAGTATTTT.

This clone was counted ten times or more. The rearrangement links TRBV7-9 to TRBJ2-1; D gene uncertain. The CDR3 runs 14 residues. V was pared by 4 bases and J by 10 bases, with 17 bases between. CDR1 and CDR2 from the germline V gene are SEHNR and FQNEAQ (reference sequence). The CDR3 sequence is CASSYTGGPREQFF. The CDR3 coding sequence is TGTGCCAGCAGCTACACCGGTGGGCCAAGGGAGCAGTTCTTC. The full variable domain, with the rest looked up from reference TRBV7-9 and TRBJ2-1, is DTGVSQNPRHKITKRGQNVTFRCDPISEHNRLYWYRQTLGQGPEFLTYFQNEAQLEKSRLLSDRFSAERPKGSFSTLEIQRTEQGDSAMYLCASSYTGGPREQFFGPGTRLTVL.

This chain uses TRBV6-5 with TRBJ1-1; D not resolved. Trimming removed 1 base from V and 0 bases from J, with 12 bases in between. This CDR3 has 16 amino acids. Germline V lookup: CDR1 MNHEY, CDR2 SVGAGI. The DNA for the CDR3 is TGTGCCAGCAGTTACTACGGGCCCGCCATGAACACTGAAGCTTTCTTT. Translating it yields CASSYYGPAMNTEAFF.

The J gene is TRBJ2-7, the V gene TRBV30; the match to TRBD2 covers 9 bases. The CDR3 consists of 14 residues. CDR1 and CDR2 from the germline V gene are GTSNPN and SVGIG (reference sequence). V lost 5 bases, J lost 4 bases, and 9 bases stayed unmatched. The CDR3 nucleotides are TGTGCCTGGTCTTTTAGCGGGAGATGGTACGAGCAGTACTTC. Its protein is CAWSFSGRWYEQYF.

The V and J genes are TRBV6-6 and TRBJ2-3; 7 positions agree with TRBD1. V lost 8 bases, J lost 0 bases, and 2 bases stayed unmatched. CDR1 and CDR2 (germline): MNHNY, SVGAGI (reference sequence). The CDR3 is 13 amino acids. CDR3 sequence (DNA): TGTGCCAGCCGGGACAGTAGCACAGATACGCAGTATTTT. The encoded protein is CASRDSSTDTQYF.

The genes are TRBV6-1 and TRBJ2-3, with 9 bases fitting TRBD2. CDR1 and CDR2 from the germline V gene are MNHNS and SASEGT. The CDR3 sequence is 15 residues long. V lost 5 bases to trimming and J lost 1 base; unmatched junction nucleotides: 4. The CDR3 DNA reads TGTGCCAGCAGTACCCAGCGGGAGGGCACAGATACGCAGTATTTT. As protein: CASSTQREGTDTQYF.

The chain couples TRBV7-9 to TRBJ1-6, with D perhaps matching TRBD1 (6 bases). Germline CDR1 SEHNR, CDR2 FQNEAQ (reference sequence). The CDR3 runs 15 residues. V was cut by 3 bases and J by 6 bases, with 12 bases left in between. Here the CDR3 DNA reads TGTGCCAGCAGCTTGGGGGGCCTCCGTAATTCACCCCTCCACTTT. This encodes CASSLGGLRNSPLHF.

The chain joins TRBV6-1 to TRBJ2-7; 13 nucleotides agree with TRBD2. The trim removed 2 bases at V and 2 bases at J, leaving 21 bases unmatched. Germline CDR1 and CDR2: MNHNS and SASEGT. The CDR3 is 22 residues long. The chain's CDR3 is CASSEFAGETSGRTGLTYEQYF. CDR3 DNA sequence: TGTGCCAGCAGTGAATTTGCAGGAGAGACTAGCGGGAGGACGGGACTCACCTACGAGCAGTACTTC.

The chain links TRBV9 to TRBJ1-4; tentative D call: TRBD1 (6 bases). CDR1 and CDR2 from the germline V gene are SGDLS and YYNGEE. This CDR3 contains 17 residues. V shed 4 bases and J shed 3 bases, with 19 bases lying between them. CDR3 coding DNA: TGTGCCAGCAGCCCTACACGGGACACCGGGTCTAATGAAAAACTGTTTTTT. It specifies CASSPTRDTGSNEKLFF.

The chain uses TRBV15 and TRBJ2-1; 11 bases are a match to TRBD2. With 6 bases clipped from V and 7 bases from J, the junction kept 11 bases outside the gene matches. The length of the CDR3 is 16 residues. Germline values: CDR1 LNHNV, CDR2 YYDKDF (reference sequence). CDR3 bases: TGTGCCACCAGTAGTCTAGCGGGAGGACTTGGGAATGAGCAGTTCTTC. It is translated as CATSSLAGGLGNEQFF.

The V and J genes are TRBV12-3 or TRBV12-4 and TRBJ2-3; D gene ambiguous. Trimming stripped 0 bases from V and 1 base from J, with 2 bases between. CDR3 length: 13 amino acids. CDR3 residues: CASSLAGTDTQYF. CDR3 DNA: TGTGCCAGCAGTTTAGCAGGCACAGATACGCAGTATTTT.